This T cell receptor beta chain was identified in a study of radiotherapy plus CTLA-4 blockade in lung cancer. Trimming stripped 5 bases from V and 3 bases from J, with 2 bases between. Germline CDR1 SGHRS, CDR2 YFSETQ. The CDR3 has 11 residues. As regards this clone: Its antigen is not known.

Here immunoSEQ multiplex PCR was the method, and the copy in TCRdb shows in-frame clones only, minus some. Altogether roughly 39,000 clones are present, over 70% being singletons, with the ten largest covering approximately 9%. Study findings and constraints: TCR clones of tumor origin grew in blood after radiotherapy plus ipilimumab. Reports state that early shifts in blood T cell clones, with interferon-beta, best predicted response.

The chain employs TRBV5-1 and TRBJ2-2; no clear D. This TCR was recovered from a human donor with non-small cell lung cancer who had stable disease on radiotherapy plus ipilimumab. Specimen: peripheral blood, collected from a patient treated with radiotherapy plus ipilimumab. CDR3 nucleotide sequence: TGCGCCAGCAGAGACACCGGGGAGCTGTTTTTT. Its protein product is CASRDTGELFF.